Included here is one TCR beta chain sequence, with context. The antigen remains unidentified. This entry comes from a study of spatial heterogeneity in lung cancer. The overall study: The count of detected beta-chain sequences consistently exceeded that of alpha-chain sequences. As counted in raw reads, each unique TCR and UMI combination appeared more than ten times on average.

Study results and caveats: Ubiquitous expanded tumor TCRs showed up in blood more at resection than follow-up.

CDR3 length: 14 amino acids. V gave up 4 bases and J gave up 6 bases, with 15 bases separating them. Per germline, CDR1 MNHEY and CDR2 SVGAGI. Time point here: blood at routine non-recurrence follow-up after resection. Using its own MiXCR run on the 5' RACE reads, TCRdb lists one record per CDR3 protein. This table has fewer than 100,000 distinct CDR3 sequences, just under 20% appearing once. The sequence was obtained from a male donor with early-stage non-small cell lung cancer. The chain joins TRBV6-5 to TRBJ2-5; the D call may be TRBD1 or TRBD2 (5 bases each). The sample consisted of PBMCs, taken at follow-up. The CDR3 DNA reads TGTGCCAGCAGTTGGGGGTCCGCCGGCCAGACCCAGTACTTC. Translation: CASSWGSAGQTQYF.